What follows are 14 T cell receptor beta chains derived from one specimen sequenced in a study of PD-L1 blockade in urothelial cancer. Time point defined: peripheral blood 6 weeks after treatment start. Clones were read by immunoSEQ multiplex PCR, and TCRdb kept only the in-frame ones, dropping some. Seen here are more than 95,000 clones, roughly 83% observed once, and the top ten hold around 2.4%. The source was PBMCs, collected around atezolizumab (anti-PD-L1) treatment. The receptors were gathered from a man in his forties or fifties with urothelial cancer.

The chain joins TRBV5-5 to TRBJ2-2, with 10 bases that match TRBD1. Germline V gene data show CDR1 as SGHKS and CDR2 as YYEKEE (reference sequence). The CDR3 totals 14 residues. Germline trimming cut 4 bases from V and 7 bases from J; bases unmatched to any gene: 4. The CDR3 region is CASSPGQGYGELFF. CDR3 coding DNA: TGTGCCAGCAGCCCGGGACAGGGGTACGGGGAGCTGTTTTTT.

CDR3 coding DNA: TGTGCCAGCAGCTCCACTCCGGGACTAGGGGCATACGAGCAGTACTTC. Protein: CASSSTPGLGAYEQYF. The rearrangement joins TRBV7-9 to TRBJ2-7; the match to TRBD2 covers 8 bases. Germline V gene sequence: CDR1 SEHNR, CDR2 FQNEAQ (reference sequence). The CDR3 loop spans 16 amino acids. The J segment lost 4 bases and the V segment lost 4 bases, leaving 12 bases of the junction unmatched.

The CDR3 reads CASGLVSGSGVRTEAFF. CDR3 DNA: TGTGCTAGTGGTTTGGTATCCGGGTCGGGGGTCAGGACTGAAGCTTTCTTT. V and J are TRBV12-5 and TRBJ1-1, with D possibly matching TRBD1 (5 bases). Germline V lookup: CDR1 LGHNT, CDR2 FRNRAP. Between the trimmed V and J ends, which lost 0 bases and 5 bases, there was a span of 19 bases. This CDR3 comprises 17 residues. Full variable domain (missing parts from reference TRBV12-5 and TRBJ1-1): DARVTQTPRHKVTEMGQEVTMRCQPILGHNTVFWYRQTMMQGLELLAYFRNRAPLDDSGMPKDRFSAEMPDATLATLKIQPSEPRDSAVYFCASGLVSGSGVRTEAFFGQGTRLTVV.

The genes are TRBV6-1 and TRBJ2-7, with D maybe TRBD2 (5 bases). The V end was cut by 7 bases, the J end by 0 bases, with 13 bases between. Germline CDR1 and CDR2: MNHNS and SASEGT. This CDR3 contains 14 residues. The CDR3 nucleotides are TGTGCCAGCAAATCACTCGGGAACTCCTACGAGCAGTACTTC. Protein product: CASKSLGNSYEQYF.

The chain recombines TRBV19 with TRBJ2-3, with 7 bases aligning to TRBD1. V gave up 3 bases and J gave up 2 bases; unmatched junction bases: 11. From germline, CDR1 is LNHDA and CDR2 SQIVND (reference sequence). The CDR3 is 17 residues long. The CDR3 region has the DNA TGTGCCAGTAGTATTGGGCAGGGGGTTCACGTCACAGATACGCAGTATTTT. This sequence encodes CASSIGQGVHVTDTQYF.

The V and J genes are TRBV15 and TRBJ2-3; D call uncertain. The CDR3 is made up of 15 amino acids. Per germline, CDR1 LNHNV and CDR2 YYDKDF (reference sequence). Trimming pared 0 bases from V and 1 base from J, leaving 8 bases between. DNA for the CDR3: TGTGCCACCAGCAGAGATAAGCTTGGCACAGATACGCAGTATTTT. This translates into CATSRDKLGTDTQYF.

The chain carries TRBV28 and TRBJ1-4; perhaps TRBD1 as D (6 bases). Germline lookup yields CDR1 MDHEN and CDR2 SYDVKM. Trimming took 6 bases from V and 11 from J, leaving 16 bases between them. There are 13 residues in the CDR3. The CDR3 region has the DNA TGTGCCAGCAGACAAGGTCAGGGGCGCAAACTGTTTTTT. Protein sequence: CASRQGQGRKLFF.

This clone is a singleton in its sample. V is TRBV12-1 and J is TRBJ2-5; TRBD2, the table's D call, lacks a check against the DNA. TRBV12-1 is designated a pseudogene. The CDR3 consists of 18 residues. CDR3 in amino acids: CASSSSGTSRKYQETQYF. Here the CDR3 DNA reads TGTGCCAGCAGCTCGTCCGGGACTAGCAGAAAGTACCAAGAGACCCAGTACTTC.

On this clone: Its ends do not fully match the called genes, so a read error is possible. The gene calls are TRBV9 and TRBJ2-2; 10 positions match TRBD2. CDR1 and CDR2 from the germline V gene are SGDLS and YYNGEE. The CDR3 consists of 15 residues. DNA for the CDR3: TGTGTCAGCAGGACTAGCGGAGCGAACACCGGGGAGCTGTTTTTT. Its protein product is CVSRTSGANTGELFF.

The DNA of the CDR3 is TGTGCCAGCAGTTTTTCGGCCTATAATTCACCCCTCCACTTT. Protein sequence: CASSFSAYNSPLHF. The V call is TRBV27, the J call TRBJ1-6; D is unclear. The CDR3 spans 14 residues. Per germline, CDR1 MNHEY and CDR2 SMNVEV (reference sequence). With 3 bases removed from V and 2 bases from J, the gap between germline ends came to 5 bases.

The rearrangement joins TRBV18 to TRBJ2-3, with 8 bases aligning to TRBD1. The V segment lost 3 bases and the J segment 4 bases; nucleotides outside the gene matches: 12. The CDR3 sequence is 17 residues long. Per germline, CDR1 KGHSH and CDR2 LQKENI. The CDR3 DNA follows: TGTGCCAGCTCACCCCGGACAGGGATATCTTCCGCAGATACGCAGTATTTT. It encodes CASSPRTGISSADTQYF.

The CDR3: CASRTRHEQFF. DNA for the CDR3: TGTGCCAGCAGGACTAGGCATGAGCAGTTCTTC. This sequence joins TRBV27 and TRBJ2-1, with D possibly being TRBD2 (6 bases). There are 11 residues in the CDR3. The germline V and J ends were trimmed by 6 bases and 8 bases, with 8 bases remaining between them. CDR1 MNHEY and CDR2 SMNVEV come from the germline V gene (reference sequence).

This sequence joins TRBV30 and TRBJ1-6, with D unclear. CDR3 length equals 12 residues. Between the trimmed V and J ends, which lost 3 bases and 5 bases, there was a span of 5 bases. From germline, CDR1 is GTSNPN and CDR2 SVGIG (reference sequence). In nucleotides, the CDR3 is TGTGCCTGGAGAGCAAATAATTCACCCCTCCACTTT. It is translated as CAWRANNSPLHF.

The chain joins TRBV7-3 to TRBJ2-5; TRBD2 matches at 9 bases. The V gene end was trimmed by 2 bases and the J gene end by 6 bases; junction bases not matched to a gene: 4. Germline V lookup: CDR1 SGHTA, CDR2 FQGTGA. The CDR3 contains 14 residues. As DNA, the CDR3 is TGTGCCAGCAGCTTAGCGGGAGGGCGGAAGACCCAGTACTTC. Amino acid sequence: CASSLAGGRKTQYF.